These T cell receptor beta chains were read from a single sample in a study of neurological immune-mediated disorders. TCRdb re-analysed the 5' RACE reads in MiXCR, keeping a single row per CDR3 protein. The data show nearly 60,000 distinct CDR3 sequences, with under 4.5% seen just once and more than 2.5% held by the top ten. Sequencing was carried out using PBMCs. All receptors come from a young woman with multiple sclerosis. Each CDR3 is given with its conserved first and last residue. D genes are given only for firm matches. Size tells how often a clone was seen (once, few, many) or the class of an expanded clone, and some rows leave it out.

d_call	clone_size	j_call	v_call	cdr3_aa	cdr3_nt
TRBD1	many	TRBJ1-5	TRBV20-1	CSAGTGFMGSNQPQHF	TGCAGTGCTGGGACAGGGTTTATGGGGAGCAATCAGCCCCAGCATTTT
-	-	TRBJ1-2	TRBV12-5	CASGSGTFYGYTF	TGTGCTAGTGGGTCCGGGACATTTTATGGCTACACCTTC
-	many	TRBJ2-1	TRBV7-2	CASSLRFNSDPYNEQFF	TGTGCCAGCAGCTTACGGTTTAACAGCGACCCTTACAATGAGCAGTTCTTC
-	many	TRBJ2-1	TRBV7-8	CASSLEAGNEQFF	TGTGCCAGCAGCTTAGAGGCAGGAAATGAGCAGTTCTTC
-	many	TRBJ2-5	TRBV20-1	CSARDTQETQYF	TGCAGTGCTAGAGATACCCAAGAGACCCAGTACTTC
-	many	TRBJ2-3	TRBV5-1	CASARTSRSDTQYF	TGCGCCTCCGCCAGGACCTCTCGTTCAGATACGCAGTATTTT
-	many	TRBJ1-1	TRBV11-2	CASSSTRRAEAFF	TGTGCCAGCAGCTCGACACGGCGGGCTGAAGCTTTCTTT
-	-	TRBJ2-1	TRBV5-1	CASSLRLEGYNEQFF	TGCGCCAGCAGCTTGCGACTAGAGGGCTACAATGAGCAGTTCTTC
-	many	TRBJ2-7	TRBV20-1	CSAARIIQDEQYF	TGCAGTGCCGCTAGGATCATACAGGACGAGCAGTACTTC
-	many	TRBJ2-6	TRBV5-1	CASSLGPSGANVLTF	TGCGCCAGCAGCTTGGGTCCCTCTGGGGCCAACGTCCTGACTTTC
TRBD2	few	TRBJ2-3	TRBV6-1	CASSEAGLAGLTDTQYF	TGTGCCAGCAGTGAAGCAGGACTAGCGGGCCTCACAGATACGCAGTATTTT
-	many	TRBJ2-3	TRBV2	CASSHSTDTQYF	TGTGCCAGCAGTCATAGCACAGATACGCAGTATTTT
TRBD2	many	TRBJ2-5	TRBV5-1	CASSLWEGETQYF	TGCGCCAGCAGCCTATGGGAGGGGGAGACCCAGTACTTC
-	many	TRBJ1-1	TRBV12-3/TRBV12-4	CASSFGGSGGLVGAFF	TGTGCCAGCAGTTTTGGGGGTTCGGGGGGTCTAGTAGGAGCTTTCTTT
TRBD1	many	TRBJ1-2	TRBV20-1	CSARVSGGFYGYTF	TGCAGTGCTAGAGTCTCAGGGGGCTTCTATGGCTACACCTTC
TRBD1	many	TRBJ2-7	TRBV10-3	CAISPGTAEQYF	TGTGCCATCAGTCCCGGGACAGCCGAGCAGTACTTC
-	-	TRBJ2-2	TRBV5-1	CASSRGTETNRELFF	TGCGCCAGCAGCCGCGGGACGGAAACTAACAGGGAGCTGTTTTTT
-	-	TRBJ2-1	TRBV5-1	CASSLSDSREQFF	TGCGCCAGCAGCTTAAGTGACTCCAGGGAGCAGTTCTTC
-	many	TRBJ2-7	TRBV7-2	CASSSGVGAYEQYF	TGTGCCAGCAGCTCGGGCGTGGGGGCCTACGAGCAGTACTTC
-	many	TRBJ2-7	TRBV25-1	CASSEGPGFYEQYF	TGTGCCAGCAGTGAAGGACCAGGGTTCTACGAGCAGTACTTC
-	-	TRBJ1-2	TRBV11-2	CASSSLRDTNYGYTF	TGTGCCAGCAGCTCTTTGAGGGATACTAACTATGGCTACACCTTC
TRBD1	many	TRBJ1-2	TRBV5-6	CASSQWTGGEIRGYTF	TGTGCCAGCAGCCAGTGGACAGGGGGCGAGATTCGGGGCTACACCTTC